A single T cell receptor beta chain is shown here with its context. The data stem from a study of blood T cell repertoires in COVID-19. Across the study: COVID-19 samples, acute and convalescent, were from the United States, Italy and Spain.

Some clones are missing from TCRdb's copy, which holds only in-frame ones; the method was immunoSEQ multiplex PCR. This sample has 89,000 or so clones; around 86% occur once, and the top ten carry roughly 8%. Germline V lookup: CDR1 MGHDK, CDR2 SYGVNS. This CDR3 is built from 14 residues. V lost 5 bases, J lost 7 bases, and 9 bases stayed unmatched. The clonotype was recovered from a man in his fifties with active COVID-19. The sequenced sample was peripheral blood. J is TRBJ1-2 and V is TRBV25-1; 8 positions agree with TRBD1. The CDR3 reads CASSLRTGLGGYTF. CDR3 in DNA: TGTGCCAGCAGTCTAAGGACAGGGCTCGGTGGCTACACCTTC.